This record concerns one TCR beta chain sequence. Its antigen is unidentified. This entry is derived from a study of siplizumab effects on memory and regulatory T cells. Trimming removed 2 bases from V and 4 bases from J, with 13 bases in between. Germline values: CDR1 SGHRS, CDR2 YFSETQ. The CDR3 consists of 15 residues. TCRdb keeps only in-frame clones here, not all; method: immunoSEQ multiplex PCR. The profile shows around 95,000 clones, approximately 94% of them singletons. Overall study findings and caveats: Greater diversity than memory cells seemed evident in naive T cells, which also appeared to be major alloresponse contributors.

The clonotype originates from a human donor in good health. The sample taken for sequencing was non-Treg CD4+ T cells sorted from blood. V and J are TRBV5-1 and TRBJ2-1; D perhaps matches TRBD2 (5 bases). CDR3 residues: CASSFRTPEYNEQFF. As DNA, the CDR3 is TGCGCCAGCAGCTTCAGGACTCCAGAGTACAATGAGCAGTTCTTC.